Each of the 3 T cell receptor beta chains below was sequenced from the same sample in a study of blood T cell repertoires in COVID-19 (TCRdb year 2020). Library creation used the immunoSEQ multiplex PCR assay. Here the immuneACCESS table is served through TCRdb, limited to in-frame sequences with V and J called. Missing clones are a known gap in these copies; in checked studies unresolved V genes cover under half, and the rest lacks a known reason. In this sample the table shows about 190,000 clones, 60% to 80% of which occur a single time. Approximately 15% of the sample is in the top ten clones. Sequenced material: PBMCs or T cells enriched from blood (not recorded which). Every receptor here comes from a woman aged 50 to 60 who had recovered from COVID-19.

Comments on this clone: Given a much more abundant clone one base away, this may be a read error. Other DNA sequences in the sample encode the same CDR3. The chain has TRBV4-1 and TRBJ1-1, with D perhaps matching TRBD1 (6 bases). Germline loops: CDR1 MGHRA, CDR2 YSYEKL. The CDR3 contains 15 residues. V was clipped by 1 base and J by 1 base, with 10 bases between them. CDR3 loop: CASSQGQGPNTEAFF. Written as DNA, the CDR3 is TGCGCCAGCAGCCAAGGTCAGGGGCCGAACACTGAAGCTTTCTTT.

The chain carries TRBV19 and TRBJ2-1; 7 bases agree with TRBD1. Germline values: CDR1 LNHDA, CDR2 SQIVND (reference sequence). V dropped 4 bases and J dropped 7; count of bases not matched to a gene: 13. This CDR3 spans 16 amino acids. The CDR3, as DNA: TGTGCCAGTAGTAGACTACGGACAGGTTCGGGGAATGAGCAGTTCTTC. It is translated as CASSRLRTGSGNEQFF.

V gene TRBV18 combines with J gene TRBJ2-1, with 12 bases that match TRBD2. CDR3 length: 17 amino acids. Germline lookup yields CDR1 KGHSH and CDR2 LQKENI. The J segment lost 4 bases and the V segment lost 3 bases, leaving 7 bases of the junction unmatched. CDR3 amino acids: CASSPPPGLAGYNEQFF. CDR3 sequence (DNA): TGTGCCAGCTCACCGCCGCCGGGACTAGCGGGTTACAATGAGCAGTTCTTC. Complete variable domain (other parts from reference TRBV18 and TRBJ2-1): NAGVMQNPRHLVRRRGQEARLRCSPMKGHSHVYWYRQLPEEGLKFMVYLQKENIIDESGMPKERFSAEFPKEGPSILRIQQVVRGDSAAYFCASSPPPGLAGYNEQFFGPGTRLTVL.